The 32 T cell receptor beta chains in this list originate from one sample, sequenced in a study of OX40 agonist ivuxolimab in advanced cancers. Assay used: immunoSEQ multiplex PCR; TCRdb lists only in-frame clones, some missing. This table holds tens of thousands of clones, around 80% found once. The source was CD4+ or CD8+ T cells sorted from blood, collected in a trial of the OX40 agonist ivuxolimab. The receptors derive from an adult with an advanced solid tumor such as melanoma, head and neck, liver or kidney cancer.

The V and J genes are TRBV4-1 and TRBJ1-1; TRBD1 might be the D (6 bases). The germline V and J ends were trimmed by 6 bases and 4 bases, with 12 bases remaining between them. CDR1 is MGHRA and CDR2 is YSYEKL in the germline V gene. The CDR3 runs to 13 residues. CDR3 in amino acids: CASSLTGTTEAFF. The CDR3 coding sequence is TGCGCCAGCAGTCTTACAGGGACCACTGAAGCTTTCTTT.

V and J are TRBV9 and TRBJ2-3, with D hard to call. Trimming shortened V by 4 bases and J by 0 bases, and 9 bases separated the two germline ends. Germline V gene sequence: CDR1 SGDLS, CDR2 YYNGEE. The CDR3 is 14 residues long. CDR3 DNA: TGTGCCAGCAGCCTTGACGGTAGCACAGATACGCAGTATTTT. It encodes CASSLDGSTDTQYF.

This chain connects TRBV13 to TRBJ1-6, with 9 bases aligning to TRBD1. The germline CDR1 and CDR2 sequences are PRHDT and FYEKMQ (reference sequence). The CDR3 is 17 amino acids. Losses at the gene ends were 5 bases for V and 0 bases for J; bases not matched to a gene: 5. The CDR3 reads CASSGGTGSSYNSPLHF. The CDR3 DNA is TGTGCCAGCAGCGGGGGGACAGGGAGCTCCTATAATTCACCCCTCCACTTT.

V usage is TRBV7-8 and J usage is TRBJ2-3, with no clear D. Deletions cut 2 bases from V and 4 bases from J, with 4 bases between. Per germline, CDR1 SGHVS and CDR2 FQNEAQ. This CDR3 has 12 residues. CDR3 amino acids: CASSLYPDTQYF. The CDR3, as DNA: TGTGCCAGCAGCTTATACCCAGATACGCAGTATTTT.

The chain has TRBV28 and TRBJ2-3, with 9 bases identical to TRBD1. CDR3 size: 18 residues. Trimming cost V 2 bases and J 5 bases; bases outside gene matches: 14. CDR1 MDHEN and CDR2 SYDVKM come from the germline V gene. Written as DNA, the CDR3 is TGTGCCAGCAGTTTACCCCAGTTTGGGACAGGGTATATAGATACGCAGTATTTT. Protein sequence: CASSLPQFGTGYIDTQYF.

About this clone itself: Other nucleotide sequences from this sample produce the same CDR3. This chain uses TRBV10-3 with TRBJ2-5; 8 bases are shared with TRBD2. The length of the CDR3 is 14 residues. V shed 4 bases and J 1 base; nucleotides not matched to a gene: 2. Germline V gene data show CDR1 as ENHRY and CDR2 as SYGVKD. CDR3 DNA sequence: TGTGCCATCAGTGCCGCGGGGGGCCAAGAGACCCAGTACTTC. Its translation is CAISAAGGQETQYF.

This sequence joins TRBV18 and TRBJ1-5, with 7 bases identical to TRBD1. This CDR3 is 13 amino acids long. V shed 5 bases and J 4 bases; nucleotides not matched to a gene: 2. Germline V lookup: CDR1 KGHSH, CDR2 LQKENI. This chain's CDR3 is CASSGGQNQPQHF. CDR3 nucleotide sequence: TGTGCCAGCTCAGGGGGACAGAATCAGCCCCAGCATTTT.

The J gene is TRBJ2-3, the V gene TRBV7-2, with 9 bases lining up with TRBD1. The CDR3 runs 13 residues. V gave up 5 bases and J gave up 6 bases; unmatched junction bases: 3. The germline CDR1 and CDR2 sequences are SGHTA and FQGNSA. CDR3 sequence reads: CASSATGGDTQYF. The CDR3 coding sequence is TGTGCCAGCAGCGCGACAGGGGGTGATACGCAGTATTTT.

The chain has TRBV30 and TRBJ1-5, with 8 bases fitting TRBD1. CDR3 length equals 13 residues. Looked up from germline, CDR1 is GTSNPN and CDR2 is SVGIG (reference sequence). Trimming at V came to 5 bases and at J to 7 bases, leaving 7 bases not matched to a gene. The DNA of the CDR3 is TGTGCCTGGGACAGGGGATTGGGACAGCCCCAGCATTTT. Amino acid sequence: CAWDRGLGQPQHF. Filled out from reference TRBV30 and TRBJ1-5, the complete variable domain reads SQTIHQWPATLVQPVGSPLSLECTVEGTSNPNLYWYRQAAGRGLQLLFYSVGIGQISSEVPQNLSASRPQDRQFILSSKKLLLSDSGFYLCAWDRGLGQPQHFGDGTRLSIL.

The V gene is TRBV6-5, the J gene TRBJ2-2; D is unclear. Germline V gene lookup returns CDR1 MNHEY and CDR2 SVGAGI. The CDR3 totals 11 residues. V shed 6 bases and J shed 7 bases, with 6 bases lying between them. This CDR3 is CASRGYGELFF. In DNA, the CDR3 is TGTGCCAGCAGGGGCTACGGGGAGCTGTTTTTT.

This rearrangement joins TRBV7-2 to TRBJ2-5; TRBD2 matches at 14 bases. The CDR3 covers 16 residues. The junction had 5 bases not matched to a gene; V was cut back by 5 bases and J by 3 bases. CDR1 SGHTA and CDR2 FQGNSA come from the germline V gene. DNA of the CDR3: TGTGCCAGCAGCGCAGGACTAGCGGGGGGAGAAGAGACCCAGTACTTC. Translation: CASSAGLAGGEETQYF. The entire variable domain, with the rest obtained from reference TRBV7-2 and TRBJ2-5, is as follows: GAGVSQSPSNKVTEKGKDVELRCDPISGHTALYWYRQSLGQGLEFLIYFQGNSAPDKSGLPSDRFSAERTGGSVSTLTIQRTQQEDSAVYLCASSAGLAGGEETQYFGPGTRLLVL.

This chain joins TRBV7-2 and TRBJ1-3; D gene unclear. There are 16 residues in the CDR3. The V end was cut by 0 bases, the J end by 4 bases, with 13 bases between. CDR1 and CDR2 (germline): SGHTA, FQGNSA. The CDR3 sequence is CASSLAAELAGNTIYF. The CDR3 coding sequence is TGTGCCAGCAGCTTAGCGGCGGAACTAGCCGGAAACACCATATATTTT.

V usage is TRBV25-1 and J usage is TRBJ2-3; TRBD2 matches 12 bases. Germline V lookup: CDR1 MGHDK, CDR2 SYGVNS. CDR3 size: 15 residues. The V segment lost 3 bases and the J segment 6 bases; nucleotides outside the gene matches: 4. The CDR3 coding sequence is TGTGCCAGCAGTGAGGCTAGCGGGGGGGCGGATACGCAGTATTTT. It is translated as CASSEASGGADTQYF.

The chain employs TRBV19 and TRBJ1-5; TRBD1 matches at 10 bases. There are 15 residues in the CDR3. The V segment lost 6 bases and the J segment 2 bases; nucleotides outside the gene matches: 4. Germline V CDR1 and CDR2: LNHDA, SQIVND (reference sequence). CDR3 in DNA: TGTGCCAGTAGAACCGGGACAGGGGGCAATCAGCCCCAGCATTTT. Translated: CASRTGTGGNQPQHF.

This clone was counted only a few times. The rearrangement uses TRBV5-1 and TRBJ2-4, with TRBD1 identical over 8 bases. CDR1 and CDR2 (germline): SGHRS, YFSETQ. With 2 bases clipped from V and 5 bases from J, the junction kept 9 bases outside the gene matches. This CDR3 spans 16 amino acids. DNA of the CDR3: TGCGCCAGCAGCTTAACAGTGACAGGGGTCCAAAACATTCAGTACTTC. The encoded protein is CASSLTVTGVQNIQYF.

This clone showed up just once. This chain uses TRBV5-1 with TRBJ1-5, with D possibly matching TRBD1 (5 bases). Germline values: CDR1 SGHRS, CDR2 YFSETQ. The CDR3 length is 15 residues. V was cut by 0 bases and J by 6 bases, with 13 bases left in between. The CDR3 nucleotides read TGCGCCAGCAGCTTGGAGGGGCAGAGTGGTCAGCCCCAGCATTTT. It yields the protein CASSLEGQSGQPQHF.

This clone has a single count. The rearrangement uses TRBV11-1 and TRBJ1-4, with 9 bases identical to TRBD1. The V and J ends lost 5 bases and 0 bases, in that order; junction bases with no gene match: 7. The germline gives CDR1 SGHAT, CDR2 FQDESV (reference sequence). This CDR3 contains 17 residues. The CDR3, as DNA: TGTGCCAGCAGCCGAGGACAGGGGCAATCAACTAATGAAAAACTGTTTTTT. Translating it yields CASSRGQGQSTNEKLFF.

The J gene is TRBJ1-5, the V gene TRBV28, with TRBD1 identical over 7 bases. The V segment lost 5 bases and the J segment 1 base; nucleotides outside the gene matches: 8. Germline V gene data show CDR1 as MDHEN and CDR2 as SYDVKM. The length of the CDR3 is 16 residues. The CDR3 region has the DNA TGTGCCAGCAGTCCAAGGGGGCAAGGGAGCAATCAGCCCCAGCATTTT. Its translation: CASSPRGQGSNQPQHF. Looking up the rest from reference TRBV28 and TRBJ1-5 gives the full variable domain: DVKVTQSSRYLVKRTGEKVFLECVQDMDHENMFWYRQDPGLGLRLIYFSYDVKMKEKGDIPEGYSVSREKKERFSLILESASTNQTSMYLCASSPRGQGSNQPQHFGDGTRLSIL.

The rearrangement joins TRBV6-5 to TRBJ1-2, with D possibly being TRBD1 (5 bases). V gave up 10 bases and J gave up 5 bases, with 14 bases separating them. The CDR3 has 12 amino acids. The germline gives CDR1 MNHEY, CDR2 SVGAGI. The CDR3 region has the DNA TGTGCCACCAAGGGGAGGATTTATGGCTACACCTTC. It codes for CATKGRIYGYTF.

This clone was picked up one time. This chain joins TRBV19 and TRBJ1-2; 11 bases fit TRBD1. The CDR3 covers 15 residues. Trimming at V came to 11 bases and at J to 2 bases, leaving 10 bases not matched to a gene. Germline assignment: CDR1 LNHDA and CDR2 SQIVND (reference sequence). The CDR3 spells CAVSGQGGLNYGYTF. As DNA, the CDR3 is TGTGCCGTATCGGGACAGGGGGGACTCAACTATGGCTACACCTTC. Supplemented by reference TRBV19 and TRBJ1-2, the full variable domain reads DGGITQSPKYLFRKEGQNVTLSCEQNLNHDAMYWYRQDPGQGLRLIYYSQIVNDFQKGDIAEGYSVSREKKESFPLTVTSAQKNPTAFYLCAVSGQGGLNYGYTFGSGTRLTVV.

V and J are TRBV30 and TRBJ1-1; D unclear. The CDR3 spans 11 residues. Per the germline V gene, CDR1 is GTSNPN and CDR2 is SVGIG (reference sequence). V lost 0 bases, J lost 7 bases, and 6 bases lay in between. The CDR3: CAWSVAHEAFF. The DNA of the CDR3 is TGTGCCTGGAGTGTAGCTCATGAAGCTTTCTTT.

This sequence joins TRBV18 and TRBJ1-2; the D gene is possibly TRBD1 (6 bases). The germline gives CDR1 KGHSH, CDR2 LQKENI. V was cut by 5 bases and J by 6 bases, with 13 bases left in between. CDR3 length: 13 residues. DNA of the CDR3: TGTGCCAGCTCATTACAGGGTGTGGATGGCTACACCTTC. Its protein product is CASSLQGVDGYTF.

In DNA, the CDR3 is TGTGCCAGTAGTATCCAAAAGAACACTGAAGCTTTCTTT. This encodes CASSIQKNTEAFF. The rearrangement joins TRBV19 to TRBJ1-1; D unclear. CDR1 is LNHDA, CDR2 SQIVND, per germline (reference sequence). The CDR3 runs 13 residues. Trimming pared 3 bases from V and 1 base from J, leaving 6 bases between.

The chain uses TRBV25-1 and TRBJ2-5; TRBD1 matches 10 bases. Germline values: CDR1 MGHDK, CDR2 SYGVNS. This CDR3 is built from 16 residues. V lost 3 bases to trimming and J lost 5 bases; unmatched junction nucleotides: 9. CDR3 in DNA: TGTGCCAGCAGTGATGATCAGACAGGGGGCCGGGAGACCCAGTACTTC. It specifies CASSDDQTGGRETQYF. The whole variable domain, filled in from reference TRBV25-1 and TRBJ2-5, reads EADIYQTPRYLVIGTGKKITLECSQTMGHDKMYWYQQDPGMELHLIHYSYGVNSTEKGDLSSESTVSRIRTEHFPLTLESARPSHTSQYLCASSDDQTGGRETQYFGPGTRLLVL.

This clone was seen just once. The J gene is TRBJ2-1, the V gene TRBV2, with D uncertain. This CDR3 is 13 amino acids long. V lost 5 bases and J 4 bases, leaving 9 bases between the germline ends. CDR1 SNHLY and CDR2 FYNNEI come from the germline V gene. Here the CDR3 reads CASSREKYNEQFF. The CDR3 DNA follows: TGTGCCAGCAGTCGAGAGAAGTACAATGAGCAGTTCTTC.

The chain carries TRBV6-6 and TRBJ1-5, with 8 positions matching TRBD1. In germline, CDR1 is MNHNY, CDR2 SVGAGI (reference sequence). V trimming: 5 bases; J trimming: 11 bases; junction bases outside the gene matches: 5. The CDR3 contains 12 residues. CDR3 protein: CASSTQGEAQHF. The CDR3 region has the DNA TGTGCCAGCAGTACACAGGGGGAGGCCCAGCATTTT.

The gene calls are TRBV27 and TRBJ2-3; D gene ambiguous. V lost 3 bases, J lost 0 bases, and 7 bases lay in between. Germline-derived CDR1 and CDR2 are MNHEY and SMNVEV (reference sequence). CDR3 size: 14 residues. For the CDR3, the DNA is TGTGCCAGCAGTTTCCGGTCTAGCACAGATACGCAGTATTTT. Translation: CASSFRSSTDTQYF.

V and J are TRBV28 and TRBJ1-2; possible D gene TRBD1, 6 bases. V gave up 5 bases and J gave up 0 bases, with 10 bases separating them. The CDR3 consists of 14 residues. CDR1 and CDR2 from the germline V gene are MDHEN and SYDVKM. This chain's CDR3 is CASSTGQPNYGYTF. For the CDR3, the DNA is TGTGCCAGCAGTACCGGACAGCCTAACTATGGCTACACCTTC.

The rearrangement uses TRBV6-5 and TRBJ1-4; TRBD1 matches at 7 bases. This CDR3 contains 13 residues. Losses at the gene ends were 5 bases for V and 6 bases for J; bases not matched to a gene: 3. Germline V gene lookup returns CDR1 MNHEY and CDR2 SVGAGI. CDR3 loop: CASSRDRDEKLFF. The CDR3 DNA is TGTGCCAGCAGTCGCGACAGGGATGAAAAACTGTTTTTT.

The CDR3 reads CASSLVGQGNIAKNIQYF. CDR3 sequence (DNA): TGTGCCAGCAGCTTAGTGGGACAGGGTAATATAGCCAAAAACATTCAGTACTTC. This chain joins TRBV7-2 and TRBJ2-4; TRBD1 matches at 9 bases. Germline assignment: CDR1 SGHTA and CDR2 FQGNSA. This CDR3 is 18 amino acids long. V was clipped by 1 base and J by 0 bases; unmatched bases: 7.

The chain employs TRBV7-9 and TRBJ2-2; D is possibly TRBD2 (5 bases). Germline V gene sequence: CDR1 SEHNR, CDR2 FQNEAQ (reference sequence). The CDR3 loop spans 15 amino acids. The V gene lost 10 bases and the J gene lost 1 base, with 16 bases spanning the gap. CDR3 DNA: TGTGCCACCACACGAGGGCGCATGAACACCGGGGAGCTGTTTTTT. It specifies CATTRGRMNTGELFF.

The chain carries TRBV5-6 and TRBJ2-2, with TRBD1 as a possible D gene (5 bases). Germline lookup yields CDR1 SGHDT and CDR2 YYEEEE. The CDR3 totals 14 residues. V lost 5 bases, J lost 5 bases, and 13 bases lay in between. CDR3 coding DNA: TGTGCCAGCAGATATAACAGGCGGACCGGGGAGCTGTTTTTT. Its translation: CASRYNRRTGELFF.